Below, 6 T cell receptor beta chains from the same sample are listed, as sequenced in a study of radiotherapy plus CTLA-4 blockade in lung cancer. The protocol was immunoSEQ multiplex PCR, while the TCRdb copy is restricted to in-frame clones and leaves out a portion. The table shows about 28,000 clones, with more than 60% occurring only once. The sample was peripheral blood, taken from a patient treated with radiotherapy plus ipilimumab. The receptors originated from a human donor with non-small cell lung cancer who had stable disease on radiotherapy plus ipilimumab.

This clone was seen once. The chain uses TRBV27 and TRBJ1-1; the D gene is possibly TRBD1 (6 bases). Germline assignment: CDR1 MNHEY and CDR2 SMNVEV (reference sequence). This CDR3 has 16 residues. The germline V and J ends were trimmed by 10 bases and 2 bases, with 23 bases remaining between them. The CDR3: CATRPGTRSFNTEAFF. In DNA, the CDR3 is TGTGCCACCCGCCCCGGGACAAGGAGTTTCAACACTGAAGCTTTCTTT.

The V and J genes are TRBV19 and TRBJ1-2, with 7 bases that match TRBD1. The CDR3 is 14 amino acids. J was trimmed by 5 bases and V by 5 bases; bases with no gene match: 8. Germline V gene data show CDR1 as LNHDA and CDR2 as SQIVND (reference sequence). CDR3 in amino acids: CASSQETGVYGYTF. The CDR3 nucleotides read TGTGCCAGTAGTCAAGAAACAGGGGTTTATGGCTACACCTTC. The whole variable domain, filled in from reference TRBV19 and TRBJ1-2, reads DGGITQSPKYLFRKEGQNVTLSCEQNLNHDAMYWYRQDPGQGLRLIYYSQIVNDFQKGDIAEGYSVSREKKESFPLTVTSAQKNPTAFYLCASSQETGVYGYTFGSGTRLTVV.

The DNA of the CDR3 is TGTGCCAGCAGCTTGGGACAGGGGGCCGGTACGCAGTATTTT. Amino acid sequence: CASSLGQGAGTQYF. The gene calls are TRBV7-2 and TRBJ2-3; TRBD1 aligns across 12 bases. Germline V CDR1 and CDR2: SGHTA, FQGNSA. The CDR3 has 14 amino acids. J gave up 8 bases and V 3 bases, and 3 bases lay outside the gene matches.

V usage is TRBV5-1 and J usage is TRBJ2-2; the D call may be TRBD1 or TRBD2 (6 bases each). V shed 5 bases and J shed 5 bases, with 22 bases lying between them. Germline V CDR1 and CDR2: SGHRS, YFSETQ. The CDR3 has 17 residues. The chain's CDR3 is CASREGGGTKKTGELFF. In DNA form, the CDR3 reads TGCGCCAGCAGAGAAGGCGGCGGGACAAAGAAAACCGGGGAGCTGTTTTTT.

The rearrangement links TRBV7-3 to TRBJ1-1, with D possibly being TRBD1 (6 bases). Trimming removed 5 bases at V and 4 bases at J, with 17 bases between. Germline CDR1 is SGHTA and CDR2 is FQGTGA. This CDR3 spans 15 amino acids. CDR3 coding DNA: TGTGCCAGCAGCCCCCAGGGGAGGGTGGGCACTGAAGCTTTCTTT. It specifies CASSPQGRVGTEAFF.

This clone was observed a handful of times. The rearrangement joins TRBV9 to TRBJ2-1; TRBD2 is a possible D gene (5 bases). From germline, CDR1 is SGDLS and CDR2 YYNGEE. With 3 bases removed from V and 7 bases from J, the gap between germline ends came to 17 bases. This CDR3 region has 15 residues. For the CDR3, the DNA is TGTGCCAGCAGCGAGAGAGGGAACCCCGAGAATGAGCAGTTCTTC. Amino acid sequence: CASSERGNPENEQFF.